This T cell receptor beta chain was obtained from a study of Graves' ophthalmopathy and Graves' hyperthyroidism. RNA transcripts were the template, and TCR beta CDR3 regions were amplified from them. Investigators did first-round RT-PCR with HTBI primers, then second-round multiplex PCR. TCRdb used MiXCR to reprocess the multiplex PCR reads, holding one entry per CDR3 protein. The table includes 560,000 or so distinct CDR3 sequences, just under 40% detected once. The CDR3 is 15 residues long. Trimming left V 0 bases short and J 4 bases short, with 12 bases between. CDR1 SGHAT and CDR2 FQNNGV come from the germline V gene.

Material: peripheral blood or thyroid tissue (not recorded which). The sequence derives from an adult man with Graves' hyperthyroidism. The J gene is TRBJ1-2, the V gene TRBV11-2; no definite D call. CDR3 residues: CASSLDKGRAYGYTF. The CDR3 coding sequence is TGTGCCAGCAGCTTAGATAAGGGAAGGGCCTATGGCTACACCTTC.